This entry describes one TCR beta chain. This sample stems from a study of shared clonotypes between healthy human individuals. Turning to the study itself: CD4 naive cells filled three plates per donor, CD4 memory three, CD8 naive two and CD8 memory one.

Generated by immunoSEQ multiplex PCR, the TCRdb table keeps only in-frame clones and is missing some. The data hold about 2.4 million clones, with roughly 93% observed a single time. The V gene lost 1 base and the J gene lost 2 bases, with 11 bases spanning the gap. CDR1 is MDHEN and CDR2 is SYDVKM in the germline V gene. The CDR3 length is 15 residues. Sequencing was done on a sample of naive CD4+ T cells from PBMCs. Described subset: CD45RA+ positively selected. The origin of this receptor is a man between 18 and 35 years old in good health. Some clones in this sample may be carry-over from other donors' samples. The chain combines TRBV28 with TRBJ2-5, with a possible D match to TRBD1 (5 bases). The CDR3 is CASSLSRVGQETQYF. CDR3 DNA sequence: TGTGCCAGCAGTTTATCCAGGGTCGGTCAAGAGACCCAGTACTTC.